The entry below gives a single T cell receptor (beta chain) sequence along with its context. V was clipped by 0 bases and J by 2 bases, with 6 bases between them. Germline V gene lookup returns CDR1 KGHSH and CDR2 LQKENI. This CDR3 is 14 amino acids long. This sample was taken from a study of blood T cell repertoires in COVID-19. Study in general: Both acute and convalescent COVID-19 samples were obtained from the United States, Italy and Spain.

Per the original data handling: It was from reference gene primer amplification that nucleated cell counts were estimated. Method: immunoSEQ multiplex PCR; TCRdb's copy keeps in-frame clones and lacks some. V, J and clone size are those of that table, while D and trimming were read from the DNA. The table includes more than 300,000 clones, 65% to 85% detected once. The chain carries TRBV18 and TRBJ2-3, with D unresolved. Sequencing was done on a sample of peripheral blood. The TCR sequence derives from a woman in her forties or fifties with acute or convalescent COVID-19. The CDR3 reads CASSPPLSTDTQYF. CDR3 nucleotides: TGTGCCAGCTCACCACCGCTATCCACAGATACGCAGTATTTT.